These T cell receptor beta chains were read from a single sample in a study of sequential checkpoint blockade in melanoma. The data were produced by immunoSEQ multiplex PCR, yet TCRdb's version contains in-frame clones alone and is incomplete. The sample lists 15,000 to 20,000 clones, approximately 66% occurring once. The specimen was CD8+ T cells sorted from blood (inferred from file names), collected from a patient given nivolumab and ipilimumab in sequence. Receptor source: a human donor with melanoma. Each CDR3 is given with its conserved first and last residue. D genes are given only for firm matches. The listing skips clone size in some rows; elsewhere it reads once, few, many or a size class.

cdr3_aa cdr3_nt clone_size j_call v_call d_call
CASRINMNTEAFF TGTGCCAGTAGGATTAACATGAACACTGAAGCTTTCTTT - TRBJ1-1 TRBV19 -
CASTPGSYNEQFF TGTGCCAGCACCCCGGGGAGCTACAATGAGCAGTTCTTC - TRBJ2-1 TRBV25-1 -
CASSYLTGAHNEQFF TGTGCCAGCAGTTACCTGACAGGGGCGCACAATGAGCAGTTCTTC medium-sized TRBJ2-1 TRBV6-5 TRBD1
CASSQGTSGTYEQYF TGCGCCAGCAGCCAGGGGACTAGCGGGACCTACGAGCAGTACTTC few TRBJ2-7 TRBV4-3 TRBD2
CASSLEGRRNTEAFF TGTGCCAGCAGCTTAGAAGGGAGACGAAACACTGAAGCTTTCTTT medium-sized TRBJ1-1 TRBV7-9 -
CASSPKWADTDTQYF TGTGCCAGCAGCCCTAAATGGGCCGACACAGATACGCAGTATTTT - TRBJ2-3 TRBV5-5 -
CASSQGGRGGSYEQYF TGCGCCAGCAGCCAAGGAGGGCGGGGGGGATCCTACGAGCAGTACTTC - TRBJ2-7 TRBV4-3 TRBD2
CASSQEESTNEKLFF TGCGCCAGCAGCCAAGAAGAGTCAACTAATGAAAAACTGTTTTTT - TRBJ1-4 TRBV4-3 -
CASSLVYGEQFF TGTGCCAGCAGCTTAGTTTACGGTGAGCAGTTCTTC - TRBJ2-1 TRBV7-2 -
CASSDYQETQYF TGTGCCAGCAGTGACTATCAAGAGACCCAGTACTTC - TRBJ2-5 TRBV2 -
CASTRRGEVYNEQFF TGTGCCAGCACACGGAGAGGGGAGGTGTACAATGAGCAGTTCTTC - TRBJ2-1 TRBV7-2 -
CASSFARQSSEKLFF TGTGCCAGCAGCTTCGCGCGACAATCCTCTGAAAAACTGTTTTTC - TRBJ1-4 TRBV7-9 -
CASSYWTGDGYTF TGTGCCAGCAGTTATTGGACAGGGGATGGCTACACCTTC - TRBJ1-2 TRBV6-5 TRBD1
CASATGLGGYIQYF TGTGCCAGTGCCACCGGCCTCGGGGGGTACATTCAGTACTTC once TRBJ2-4 TRBV19 TRBD2
CASSDQGLSYGYTF TGTGCCAGCAGTGATCAGGGTCTGTCCTATGGCTACACCTTC - TRBJ1-2 TRBV13 -
CASSQRTGPPYQPQHF TGCGCCAGCAGCCAACGCACAGGGCCCCCTTATCAGCCCCAGCATTTT once TRBJ1-5 TRBV10-1 -
CASGGFGYGYTF TGCGCCAGCGGTGGATTCGGGTATGGCTACACCTTC - TRBJ1-2 TRBV4-1 -
CASSLYWPREQYF TGTGCCAGCAGTCTCTACTGGCCGAGGGAGCAGTACTTC - TRBJ2-7 TRBV27 -
CASSVGGDISYEQYF TGCGCCAGCAGCGTTGGGGGGGACATCTCCTACGAGCAGTACTTC - TRBJ2-7 TRBV5-1 -
CASSPGTSGLSSYNEQFF TGTGCCAGCAGCCCCGGGACTAGCGGCCTCAGCTCCTACAATGAGCAGTTCTTC - TRBJ2-1 TRBV7-3 TRBD2
CASSQGNTGELFF TGCGCCAGCAGTCAGGGAAACACCGGGGAGCTGTTTTTT - TRBJ2-2 TRBV4-3 -
CASSQNPAGATEAFF TGCGCCAGCAGCCAAAACCCGGCAGGGGCCACTGAAGCTTTCTTT - TRBJ1-1 TRBV4-3 -
CASSKQGRGETQYF TGTGCCAGTAGTAAACAGGGTAGGGGGGAGACCCAGTACTTC - TRBJ2-5 TRBV19 -
CASSPRTGQDGELFF TGTGCCAGCAGCCCCAGGACAGGGCAGGACGGGGAGCTGTTTTTT - TRBJ2-2 TRBV7-9 TRBD1
CASSFEGSYNSPLHF TGTGCCAGCAGTTTTGAGGGTTCCTATAATTCACCCCTCCACTTT - TRBJ1-6 TRBV6-5 -
CASSPRTGTRSF TGCGCCAGCAGTCCGCGAACCGGGACAAGGTCCTTC - TRBJ2-7 TRBV23-1 -
CASSLSRTGGYEQYF TGTGCCAGCAGTTTATCTAGGACAGGGGGCTACGAGCAGTACTTC - TRBJ2-7 TRBV27 TRBD1
CASRNRYEQYF TGTGCCAGCAGGAACAGATACGAGCAGTACTTC - TRBJ2-7 TRBV7-2 -
CAWERGGSINYGYTF TGTGCCTGGGAGAGAGGCGGGTCCATTAACTATGGCTACACCTTC - TRBJ1-2 TRBV30 -
CASSSDRELLLNTGELFF TGTGCCAGCAGTTCGGACAGGGAACTTTTGTTGAACACCGGGGAGCTGTTTTTT few TRBJ2-2 TRBV27 TRBD1
CASSLVFQRQETQYF TGTGCCAGCAGCTTAGTTTTTCAGCGCCAAGAGACCCAGTACTTC once TRBJ2-5 TRBV11-2 -
CASSLGTGDTEAFF TGTGCCAGTAGTTTGGGGACAGGAGACACTGAAGCTTTCTTT - TRBJ1-1 TRBV19 TRBD1
CASSYSGGSYRDEQYF TGTGCCAGCAGTTACTCTGGAGGTTCTTACCGAGACGAGCAGTACTTC - TRBJ2-7 TRBV6-5 -
CASSLSLAASTDTQYF TGTGCCAGCAGCTTATCTCTAGCGGCTAGCACAGATACGCAGTATTTT - TRBJ2-3 TRBV7-8 TRBD2
CASSPGGIQYF TGCGCCAGCAGCCCGGGGGGTATTCAGTACTTC - TRBJ2-4 TRBV4-1 TRBD2
CASSRDRSSRELFF TGCGCCAGCAGCAGGGACAGGAGTTCGAGGGAGCTGTTTTTT - TRBJ2-2 TRBV4-1 TRBD1
CASSMSGRRQNIQYF TGTGCCAGTAGTATGTCCGGGAGGAGGCAAAACATTCAGTACTTC - TRBJ2-4 TRBV19 TRBD2